There are many counts of the clone carrying this T cell receptor beta chain. V lost 2 bases and J lost 4, with 11 bases in between. The germline CDR1 and CDR2 sequences are LNHDA and SQIVND (reference sequence). The CDR3 is 14 residues long. TCR beta CDR3 regions were amplified from RNA. A set of HTBI primers served as the primers for a first-round RT-PCR of the TCR CDR3. TCRdb fed the multiplex PCR reads into MiXCR, producing one record per CDR3 protein. The data contain hundreds of thousands of distinct CDR3 sequences, roughly a quarter of them singletons. The data originate from a study of T cells in Graves' hyperthyroidism and ophthalmopathy. Study context: At initial diagnosis, before any treatment had begun, peripheral blood was obtained.

This receptor was obtained from a woman aged 25 to 45 with Graves' ophthalmopathy. What was sequenced was blood. The chain uses TRBV19 and TRBJ1-1; weak D call: TRBD1 (6 bases). The CDR3 region is CASSIRGGGTEAFF. CDR3 DNA: TGTGCCAGTAGTATAAGAGGAGGGGGCACTGAAGCTTTCTTT. The entire variable domain, with the rest obtained from reference TRBV19 and TRBJ1-1, is as follows: DGGITQSPKYLFRKEGQNVTLSCEQNLNHDAMYWYRQDPGQGLRLIYYSQIVNDFQKGDIAEGYSVSREKKESFPLTVTSAQKNPTAFYLCASSIRGGGTEAFFGQGTRLTVV.